Sequencing of this T cell receptor beta chain was carried out in a study of T-cell memory formation after mild COVID-19. Background on the study: TCR clusters mostly belonged to single donors. Study-wide points: Among clones peaking at day 37 in the second wave, SARS-CoV-2 specificity remained unconfirmed. Pre-infection memory carried some responding clones, suggesting that cross-reactive memory joined.

This clonotype appeared a few times. The antigen remains undetermined. The 5'RACE method, run with constant-segment primers, produced TCR alpha and TCR beta cDNA libraries (carrying sample barcodes and UMIs). MiXCR, run by TCRdb on the 5' RACE reads, gives a single entry per CDR3 protein. The sample yields about 400,000 distinct CDR3 sequences, roughly a quarter seen once. The sequence was collected from an adult woman who had mild COVID-19 (a few samples of this study predate the infection). Cell type and time point are not known. Sequenced material: PBMCs or a T cell subset sorted from them (not recorded which).

The CDR3 here is CASSQRLRTPGSEFF. The CDR3 nucleotides read TGTGCCAGCAGCCAACGCCTGAGGACGCCCGGGTCCGAGTTCTTC. This sequence joins TRBV7-2 and TRBJ2-1, with unresolved D. V was clipped by 5 bases and J by 14 bases, with 25 bases between them. CDR3 length: 15 residues. Looked up from germline, CDR1 is SGHTA and CDR2 is FQGNSA.